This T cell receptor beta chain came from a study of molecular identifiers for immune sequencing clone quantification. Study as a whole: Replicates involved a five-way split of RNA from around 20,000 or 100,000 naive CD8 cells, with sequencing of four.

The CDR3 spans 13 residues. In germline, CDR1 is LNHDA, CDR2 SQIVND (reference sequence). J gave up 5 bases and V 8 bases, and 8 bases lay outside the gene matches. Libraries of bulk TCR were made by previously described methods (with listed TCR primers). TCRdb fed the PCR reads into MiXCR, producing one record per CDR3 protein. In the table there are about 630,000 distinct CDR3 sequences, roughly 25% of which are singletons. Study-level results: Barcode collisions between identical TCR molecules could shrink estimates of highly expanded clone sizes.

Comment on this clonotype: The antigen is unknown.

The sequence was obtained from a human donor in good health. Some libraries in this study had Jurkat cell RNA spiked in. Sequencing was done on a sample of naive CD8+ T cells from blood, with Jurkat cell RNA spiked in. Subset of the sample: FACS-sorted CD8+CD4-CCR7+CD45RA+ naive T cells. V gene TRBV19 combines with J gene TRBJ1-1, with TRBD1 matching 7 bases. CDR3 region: CASGDRAGTEAFF. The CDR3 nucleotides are TGTGCCAGTGGCGACAGGGCAGGTACTGAAGCTTTCTTT.